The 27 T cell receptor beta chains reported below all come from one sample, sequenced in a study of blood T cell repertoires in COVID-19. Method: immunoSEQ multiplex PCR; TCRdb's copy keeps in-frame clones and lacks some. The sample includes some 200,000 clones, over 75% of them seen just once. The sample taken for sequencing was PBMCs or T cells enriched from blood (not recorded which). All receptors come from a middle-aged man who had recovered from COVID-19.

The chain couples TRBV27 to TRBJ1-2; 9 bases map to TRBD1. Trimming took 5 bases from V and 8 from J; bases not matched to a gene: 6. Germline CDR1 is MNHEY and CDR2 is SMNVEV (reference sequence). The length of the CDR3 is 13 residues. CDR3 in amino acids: CASSPSTGGGYTF. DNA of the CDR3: TGTGCCAGCAGTCCTTCGACAGGGGGAGGCTACACCTTC.

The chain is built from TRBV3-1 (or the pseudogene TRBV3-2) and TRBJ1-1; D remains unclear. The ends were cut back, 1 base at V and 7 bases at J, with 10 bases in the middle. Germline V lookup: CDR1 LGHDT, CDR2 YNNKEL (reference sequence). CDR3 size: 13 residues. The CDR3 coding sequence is TGTGCCAGCAGCCAAGCCGGGAAACTTGAAGCTTTCTTT. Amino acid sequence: CASSQAGKLEAFF.

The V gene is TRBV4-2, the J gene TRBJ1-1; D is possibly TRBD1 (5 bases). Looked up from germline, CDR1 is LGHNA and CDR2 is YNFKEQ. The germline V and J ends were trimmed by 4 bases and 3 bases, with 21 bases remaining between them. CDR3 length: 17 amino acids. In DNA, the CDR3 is TGTGCCAGCAGCCGCGGGGAAGGGGAAGGGCTCTACACTGAAGCTTTCTTT. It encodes CASSRGEGEGLYTEAFF.

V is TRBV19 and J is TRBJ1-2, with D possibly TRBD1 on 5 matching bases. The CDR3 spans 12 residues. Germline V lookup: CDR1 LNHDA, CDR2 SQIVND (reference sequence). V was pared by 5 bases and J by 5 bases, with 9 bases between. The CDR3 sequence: CASSLRVYGYTF. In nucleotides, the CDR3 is TGTGCCAGTAGTCTCAGGGTTTATGGCTACACCTTC.

The CDR3 nucleotides read TGTGCCAGCAGCTTAGGGGACAGGGGGCGCAGGGATGAGCAGTTCTTC. Protein: CASSLGDRGRRDEQFF. J is TRBJ2-1 and V is TRBV7-9; 12 positions match TRBD1. This CDR3 has 16 residues. CDR1 and CDR2 from the germline V gene are SEHNR and FQNEAQ (reference sequence). V was pared by 1 base and J by 8 bases, with 6 bases of the junction left unmatched.

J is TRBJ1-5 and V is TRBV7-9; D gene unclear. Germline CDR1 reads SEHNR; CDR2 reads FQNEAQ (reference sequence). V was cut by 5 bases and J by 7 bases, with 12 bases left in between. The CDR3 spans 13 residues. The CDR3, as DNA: TGTGCCAGCAGCGCCTCAAACATCCAGCCCCAGCATTTT. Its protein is CASSASNIQPQHF.

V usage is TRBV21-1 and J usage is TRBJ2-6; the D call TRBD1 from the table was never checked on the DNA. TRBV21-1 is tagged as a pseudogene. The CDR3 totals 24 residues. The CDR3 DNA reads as TGTGCCAGCAGCAAATATCGGCGGTGGTCCGTGTCGGGACACCAGTTCTCTGGGGCCAACGTCCTGACTTTC. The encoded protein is CASSKYRRWSVSGHQFSGANVLTF.

The CDR3 reads CASSFLQGNEAFF. The CDR3 DNA sequence: TGTGCCAGCAGTTTCTTACAGGGTAATGAAGCTTTCTTT. The chain links TRBV7-3 to TRBJ1-1, with a possible D match to TRBD1 (6 bases). Deletions cut 6 bases from V and 7 bases from J, with 15 bases between. The CDR3 is made up of 13 amino acids. The germline CDR1 and CDR2 sequences are SGHTA and FQGTGA.

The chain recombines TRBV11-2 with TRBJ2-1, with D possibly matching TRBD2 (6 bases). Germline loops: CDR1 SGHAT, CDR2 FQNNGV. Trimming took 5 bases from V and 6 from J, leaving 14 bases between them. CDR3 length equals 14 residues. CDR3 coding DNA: TGTGCCAGCAGCCAGGACTACTCGAGCAATGAGCAGTTCTTC. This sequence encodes CASSQDYSSNEQFF.

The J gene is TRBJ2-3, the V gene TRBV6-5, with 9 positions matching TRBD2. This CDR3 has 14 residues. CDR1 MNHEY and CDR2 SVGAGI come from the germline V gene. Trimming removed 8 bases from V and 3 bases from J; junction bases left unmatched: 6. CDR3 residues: CASLPGLATDTQYF. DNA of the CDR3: TGTGCCAGCCTCCCGGGACTAGCAACAGATACGCAGTATTTT.

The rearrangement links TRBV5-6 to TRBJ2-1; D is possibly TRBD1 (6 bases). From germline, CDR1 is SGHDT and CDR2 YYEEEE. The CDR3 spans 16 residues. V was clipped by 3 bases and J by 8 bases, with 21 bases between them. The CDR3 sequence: CASSWAGVSLADEQFF. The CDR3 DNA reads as TGTGCCAGCAGCTGGGCAGGGGTTTCTTTGGCGGATGAGCAGTTCTTC. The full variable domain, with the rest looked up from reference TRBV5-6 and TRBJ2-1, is DAGVTQSPTHLIKTRGQQVTLRCSPKSGHDTVSWYQQALGQGPQFIFQYYEEEERQRGNFPDRFSGHQFPNYSSELNVNALLLGDSALYLCASSWAGVSLADEQFFGPGTRLTVL.

CDR3 sequence (DNA): TGTGCCAGCTCACCAGTAGGACAGCTAAATTCACCCCTCCACTTT. Protein: CASSPVGQLNSPLHF. V is TRBV18 and J is TRBJ1-6; weak D call: TRBD1 (6 bases). The CDR3 contains 15 residues. Trimming stripped 2 bases from V and 7 bases from J, with 12 bases between. CDR1 and CDR2 from the germline V gene are KGHSH and LQKENI. Supplemented by reference TRBV18 and TRBJ1-6, the full variable domain reads NAGVMQNPRHLVRRRGQEARLRCSPMKGHSHVYWYRQLPEEGLKFMVYLQKENIIDESGMPKERFSAEFPKEGPSILRIQQVVRGDSAAYFCASSPVGQLNSPLHFGNGTRLTVT.

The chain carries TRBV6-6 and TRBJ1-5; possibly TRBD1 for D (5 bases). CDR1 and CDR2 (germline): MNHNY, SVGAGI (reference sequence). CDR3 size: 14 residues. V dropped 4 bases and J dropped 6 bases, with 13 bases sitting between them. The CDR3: CASSLAGSTQPQHF. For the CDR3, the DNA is TGTGCCAGCAGTTTGGCAGGGTCTACTCAGCCCCAGCATTTT.

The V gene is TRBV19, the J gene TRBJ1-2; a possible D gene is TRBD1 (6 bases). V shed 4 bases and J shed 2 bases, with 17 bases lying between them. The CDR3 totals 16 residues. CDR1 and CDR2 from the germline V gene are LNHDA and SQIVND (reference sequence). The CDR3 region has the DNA TGTGCCAGTAGTACCGGACAGATAAGAGTAAACTATGGCTACACCTTC. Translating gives CASSTGQIRVNYGYTF.

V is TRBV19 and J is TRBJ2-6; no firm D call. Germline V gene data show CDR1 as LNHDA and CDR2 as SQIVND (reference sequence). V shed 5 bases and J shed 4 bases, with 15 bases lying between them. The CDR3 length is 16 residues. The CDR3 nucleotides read TGTGCCAGTAGTCACACCTCTAGTGGAGGGGCCAACGTCCTGACTTTC. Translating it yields CASSHTSSGGANVLTF.

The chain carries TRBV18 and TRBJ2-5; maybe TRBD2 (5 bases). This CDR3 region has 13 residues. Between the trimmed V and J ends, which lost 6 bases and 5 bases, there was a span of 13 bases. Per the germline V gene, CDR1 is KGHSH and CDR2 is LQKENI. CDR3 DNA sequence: TGTGCCAGCTCCCCTCATTCGGGGGAGACCCAGTACTTC. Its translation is CASSPHSGETQYF.

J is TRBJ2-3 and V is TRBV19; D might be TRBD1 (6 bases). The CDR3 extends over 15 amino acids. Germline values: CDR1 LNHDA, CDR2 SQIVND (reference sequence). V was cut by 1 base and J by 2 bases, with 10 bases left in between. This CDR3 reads CASSIVNRATDTQYF. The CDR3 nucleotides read TGTGCCAGTAGTATAGTTAACAGGGCCACAGATACGCAGTATTTT.

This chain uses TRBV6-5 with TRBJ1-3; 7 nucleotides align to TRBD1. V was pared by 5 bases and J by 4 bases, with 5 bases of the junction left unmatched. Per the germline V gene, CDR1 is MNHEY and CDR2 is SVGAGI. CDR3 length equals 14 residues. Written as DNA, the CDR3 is TGTGCCAGCAGTAATACAGGGGTAGGAAACACCATATATTTT. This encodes CASSNTGVGNTIYF.

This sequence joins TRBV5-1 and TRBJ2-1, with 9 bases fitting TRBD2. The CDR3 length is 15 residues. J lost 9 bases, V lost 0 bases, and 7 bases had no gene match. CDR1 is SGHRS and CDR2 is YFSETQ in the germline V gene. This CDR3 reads CASSLGAGGLSEQFF. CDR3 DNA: TGCGCCAGCAGCTTGGGGGCGGGAGGGCTGAGTGAGCAGTTCTTC.

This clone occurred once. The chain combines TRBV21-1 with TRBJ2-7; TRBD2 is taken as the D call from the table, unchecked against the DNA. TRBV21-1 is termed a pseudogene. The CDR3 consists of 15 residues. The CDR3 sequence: CASSYFNSFSYEQYF. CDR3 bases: TGTGCCAGCAGTTACTTCAACTCTTTTTCCTACGAGCAGTACTTC.

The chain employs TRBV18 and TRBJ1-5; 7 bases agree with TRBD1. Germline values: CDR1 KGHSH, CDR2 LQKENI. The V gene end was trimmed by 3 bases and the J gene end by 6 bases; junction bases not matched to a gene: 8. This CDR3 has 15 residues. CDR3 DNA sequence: TGTGCCAGCTCACCCATCTCAGGGGGAAGTCAGCCCCAGCATTTT. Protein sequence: CASSPISGGSQPQHF. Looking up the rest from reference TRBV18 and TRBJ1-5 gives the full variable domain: NAGVMQNPRHLVRRRGQEARLRCSPMKGHSHVYWYRQLPEEGLKFMVYLQKENIIDESGMPKERFSAEFPKEGPSILRIQQVVRGDSAAYFCASSPISGGSQPQHFGDGTRLSIL.

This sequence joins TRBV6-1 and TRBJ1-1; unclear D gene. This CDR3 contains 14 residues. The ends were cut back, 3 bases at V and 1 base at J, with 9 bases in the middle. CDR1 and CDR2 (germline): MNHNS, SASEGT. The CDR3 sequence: CASSDYWANTEAFF. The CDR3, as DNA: TGTGCCAGCAGTGATTATTGGGCGAACACTGAAGCTTTCTTT.

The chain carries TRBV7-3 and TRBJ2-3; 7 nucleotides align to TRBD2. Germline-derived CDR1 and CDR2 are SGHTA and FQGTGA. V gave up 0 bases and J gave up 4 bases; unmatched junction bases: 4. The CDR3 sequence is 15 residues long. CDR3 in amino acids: CASSLTAGEADTQYF. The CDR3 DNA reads TGTGCCAGCAGCTTAACGGCGGGGGAGGCAGATACGCAGTATTTT.

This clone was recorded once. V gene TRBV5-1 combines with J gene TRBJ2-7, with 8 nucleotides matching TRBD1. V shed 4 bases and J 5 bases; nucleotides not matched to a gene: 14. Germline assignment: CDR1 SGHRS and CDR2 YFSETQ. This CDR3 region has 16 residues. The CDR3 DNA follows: TGCGCCAGCAGCCTACAGGGGACAGGCCGCGGGGACGAGCAGTACTTC. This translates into CASSLQGTGRGDEQYF.

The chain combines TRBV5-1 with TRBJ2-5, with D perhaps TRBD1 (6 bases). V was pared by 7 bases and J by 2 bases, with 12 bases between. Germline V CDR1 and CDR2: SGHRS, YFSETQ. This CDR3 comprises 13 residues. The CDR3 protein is CASARTAQETQYF. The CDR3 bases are TGCGCCAGCGCCCGGACAGCACAAGAGACCCAGTACTTC.

This CDR3 is CASSPQNRGAGNTIYF. CDR3 nucleotide sequence: TGTGCCAGCAGCCCTCAGAACAGGGGCGCTGGAAACACCATATATTTT. V is TRBV11-2 and J is TRBJ1-3; TRBD1 matches 7 bases. Germline V CDR1 and CDR2: SGHAT, FQNNGV. This CDR3 has 16 residues. J lost 2 bases, V lost 5 bases, and 9 bases had no gene match.

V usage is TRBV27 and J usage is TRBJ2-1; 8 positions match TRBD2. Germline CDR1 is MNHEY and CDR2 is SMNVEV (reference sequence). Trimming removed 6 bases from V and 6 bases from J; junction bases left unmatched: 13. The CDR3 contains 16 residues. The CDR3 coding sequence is TGTGCCAGCAGCGGTAGCGGGATAACGACCAGCAATGAGCAGTTCTTC. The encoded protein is CASSGSGITTSNEQFF.